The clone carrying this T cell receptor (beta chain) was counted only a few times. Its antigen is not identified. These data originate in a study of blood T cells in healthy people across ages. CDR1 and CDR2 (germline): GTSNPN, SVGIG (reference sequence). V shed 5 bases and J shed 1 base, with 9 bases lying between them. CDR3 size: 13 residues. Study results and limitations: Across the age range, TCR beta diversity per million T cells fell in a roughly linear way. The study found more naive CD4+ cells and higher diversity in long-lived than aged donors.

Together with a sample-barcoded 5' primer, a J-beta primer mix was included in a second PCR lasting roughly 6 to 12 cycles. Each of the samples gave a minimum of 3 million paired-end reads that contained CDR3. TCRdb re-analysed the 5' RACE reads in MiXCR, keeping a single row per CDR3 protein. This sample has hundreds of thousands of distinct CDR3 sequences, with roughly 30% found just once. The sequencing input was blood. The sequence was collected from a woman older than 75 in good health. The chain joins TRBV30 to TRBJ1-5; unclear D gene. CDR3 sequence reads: CAWDTGSNQPQHF. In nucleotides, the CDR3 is TGTGCCTGGGATACCGGCAGCAATCAGCCCCAGCATTTT. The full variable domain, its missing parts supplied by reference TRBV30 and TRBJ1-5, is SQTIHQWPATLVQPVGSPLSLECTVEGTSNPNLYWYRQAAGRGLQLLFYSVGIGQISSEVPQNLSASRPQDRQFILSSKKLLLSDSGFYLCAWDTGSNQPQHFGDGTRLSIL.